This paragraph covers one T cell receptor (beta chain) sequence. Its antigen is not yet known. No base qualities exist here, and no much larger clone lies one base off it. The immunoSEQ Assay, a bias-controlled multiplex PCR, was used to amplify TCRbeta CDR3 regions from genomic DNA. From the authors' description of their analysis: Nucleated cell counts per sample were estimated from amplification of reference gene primers within the assay. To quantify the absolute abundance of each unique TCRbeta CDR3 rearrangement, sequence reads were collapsed and filtered. For each sample, productive Simpson clonality was calculated by taking the square root of Simpson's diversity index across productive rearrangements. What TCRdb holds here is the immuneACCESS table cut down to in-frame rearrangements. Part of the clones is not present; checked against another copy, under half of the missing clones reflect an unresolved V gene, and the others are unexplained. V, J and clone size reflect that table, while D and trimming were determined from the DNA. In all, the sample holds approximately 82,000 clones, and over 80% of those were seen once. The ten top clones hold about 6.3% of the sample.

Whole blood was collected in K2EDTA tubes by collaborating institutions according to the institutions' own protocols. For TCRbeta analysis, collaborators shipped samples as frozen whole blood, isolated PBMCs, or DNA extracted from either of those sample types. The CDR3 contains 13 residues, cysteine and phenylalanine counted. Just CDR3 DNA is preserved here, 39 bases in frame from base 1. CDR1 SGHVS and CDR2 FQNEAQ were looked up in the germline V gene. The V and J ends are trimmed by 10 bases and 0 bases, leaving 10 bases between them. This sample is part of a study of blood T cell repertoires in COVID-19 (TCRdb year 2020). As for the study more broadly: Samples covering the acute and convalescent phases of COVID-19 were provided by collaborators in the United States, Italy and Spain. The sample metadata nearly always contained a de-identified subject ID, COVID-19 status, age in years and sex. The material from the prospective study consisted of cDNA or gDNA derived from T cells, B-cell-depleted T cells, or PBMCs. The samples were drawn from the first 160 participants of the ongoing ImmuneRACE study and from 950 to 1,500 subjects provided by 6 global collaborators. Where available, HLA class I and class II types were obtained from metadata supplied by the sample provider rather than from assay-based typing. Subjects who had been exposed to COVID-19, were actively infected with it, or had recovered from it provided the deeply sampled blood TCRbeta repertoires that made up the dataset. A freely available public database, intended as a resource for researchers studying the immune response to SARS-CoV-2, is where the repertoires were released. What the study reported, not specific to this receptor: Clinical and demographic metadata were provided uncurated, with the amount varying by source and participant.

Input material: peripheral blood. The chain is encoded by TRBV7-8 joined to TRBJ1-3; the D region possibly corresponds to TRBD1 (5 bases align). The receptor's source is a woman in her sixties with active COVID-19. The DNA reads as follows: TGTGCCACCCGACAGAACTCTGGAAACACCATATATTTT. The resulting protein is CATRQNSGNTIYF.